A single T cell receptor (beta chain) is shown here with its context. Its antigen is unknown. V lost 6 bases and J lost 3, with 17 bases in between. Germline V gene lookup returns CDR1 MGHRA and CDR2 YSYEKL. This CDR3 has 15 residues. The table came from immunoSEQ multiplex PCR; TCRdb's copy has only in-frame clones and leaves some out. Counted here are under 35,000 clones, just over 90% occurring once; the ten biggest clones make up 4.5% to 5%. The data derive from a study of neoadjuvant nivolumab and ipilimumab in lung cancer. Study-level findings and limits: Resected-tumor TCR richness correlated positively with pretherapy blood richness. TCR richness and clonality were higher in tumors than adjacent uninvolved lung. From pretherapy to surgery, tumor richness and clonality rose with dual therapy. TCR receptors were sequenced in few samples.

The receptor's source is an adult with non-small cell lung cancer. The chain joins TRBV4-1 to TRBJ1-2; D is undetermined. The sample in question was peripheral blood, obtained after neoadjuvant nivolumab, alone or with ipilimumab, at or shortly before surgery. This CDR3 reads CASSRGEQSDYGYTF. The CDR3 DNA reads TGCGCCAGCAGTCGCGGGGAACAGTCGGACTATGGCTACACCTTC.